This T cell receptor beta chain was sequenced during a study of regulatory T cells in long-lasting Graves disease. Stated time point: newly diagnosed GD, antithyroid drugs for less than 3 months. Extracted RNA from PBMCs served as the source of the TCR library. Patients with Graves' disease were diagnosed by American Thyroid Association guidelines. For TCR beta, libraries came from iRepertoire HTBI primers and Arm-PCR of CDR3 regions. TCRdb reanalysed the multiplex PCR reads using MiXCR and keeps one entry per CDR3 protein. This sample has approximately 480,000 distinct CDR3 sequences, with 15% to 20% found just once. To note about this clonotype: Antigen specificity is unknown.

Germline loops: CDR1 LNHDA, CDR2 SQIVND (reference sequence). This CDR3 spans 11 amino acids. V lost 9 bases and J 3 bases, leaving 8 bases between the germline ends. General study results and limits: TCR diversity was lower in persistent than newly diagnosed Graves' disease.

These data also formed part of another study, on T cells in Graves' hyperthyroidism and ophthalmopathy. From that study: The HTBI set primed first-round TCR CDR3 RT-PCR.

The specimen comprised peripheral blood mononuclear cells (PBMCs), sampled at new diagnosis, from a patient treated with antithyroid drugs. This chain joins TRBV19 and TRBJ1-2; D gene unclear. This clonotype was sampled from a man aged 35 to 55 with Graves disease. The CDR3 region has the DNA TGTGCCAGCTCAGTACACTATGGCTACACCTTC. Its translation: CASSVHYGYTF.